The 13 T cell receptor beta chains listed next were all sequenced from one sample in a study of T cells in Graves' hyperthyroidism and ophthalmopathy. The TCR beta CDR3 regions underwent amplification using RNA transcripts as the source. During a first-round RT-PCR of the TCR CDR3, the HTBI primer set was used. From the multiplex PCR reads, TCRdb called clonotypes with MiXCR, one entry per CDR3 protein. The sample lists roughly 650,000 distinct CDR3 sequences; about 16% were seen once. Sequenced material: blood. The receptors derive from a woman aged 35 to 49 with Graves' ophthalmopathy.

This clonotype was observed a few times. V is TRBV4-2 and J is TRBJ1-4; 8 bases are a match to TRBD1. V dropped 0 bases and J dropped 6; count of bases not matched to a gene: 3. This CDR3 is 15 amino acids long. Per germline, CDR1 LGHNA and CDR2 YNFKEQ. The CDR3 nucleotides read TGTGCCAGCAGCCAAGATGACAGGGGTTATGAAAAACTGTTTTTT. This translates into CASSQDDRGYEKLFF.

This clonotype was detected a few times. The CDR3 protein is CASNVLRDFTEAFF. The CDR3 bases are TGTGCCAGCAACGTGCTTAGGGATTTCACTGAAGCTTTCTTT. The chain carries TRBV2 and TRBJ1-1; no clear D. Germline V gene data show CDR1 as SNHLY and CDR2 as FYNNEI. CDR3 length: 14 residues. The V and J ends lost 7 bases and 4 bases respectively, with 16 bases between them.

This clonotype was seen ten or more times. V gene TRBV7-2 combines with J gene TRBJ2-2; no clear D gene. V dropped 4 bases and J dropped 6 bases, with 21 bases sitting between them. Looked up from germline, CDR1 is SGHTA and CDR2 is FQGNSA. The CDR3 length is 17 residues. CDR3 in DNA: TGTGCCAGCAGCTCCAGCTTATTGGTGGGCCGCTCCGGGGAGCTGTTTTTT. Its protein is CASSSSLLVGRSGELFF.

CDR3 residues: CASSQLGGQSYEQYF. The CDR3 DNA follows: TGCGCCAGCAGCCAATTAGGGGGACAGTCCTACGAGCAGTACTTC. The gene calls are TRBV4-1 and TRBJ2-7; 7 nucleotides align to TRBD1. Germline CDR1 and CDR2: MGHRA and YSYEKL. The ends lost 2 bases at V and 1 base at J; junction bases unmatched: 5. The CDR3 loop spans 15 amino acids.

There are a few counts of this clonotype. The genes are TRBV19 and TRBJ1-1; 9 bases line up with TRBD1. Germline V CDR1 and CDR2: LNHDA, SQIVND (reference sequence). CDR3 length: 15 residues. V lost 6 bases to trimming and J lost 6 bases; unmatched junction nucleotides: 11. The DNA for the CDR3 is TGTGCCAGTAGCCCGGACAGGGGAGTTCTTTCTGAAGCTTTCTTT. It codes for CASSPDRGVLSEAFF.

The chain couples TRBV30 to TRBJ2-7; 8 bases map to TRBD1. Unmatched junction bases numbered 6, after V lost 2 bases and J lost 6 bases. This CDR3 spans 13 amino acids. In germline, CDR1 is GTSNPN, CDR2 SVGIG (reference sequence). The chain's CDR3 is CAWSTGQGGEQYF. CDR3 in DNA: TGTGCCTGGAGTACCGGACAGGGCGGCGAGCAGTACTTC.

This clonotype has a handful of counts. The V and J genes are TRBV29-1 and TRBJ2-5; TRBD1 aligns across 10 bases. The trim removed 1 base at V and 13 bases at J, leaving 3 bases unmatched. Per germline, CDR1 SQVTM and CDR2 ANQGSEA. The CDR3 length is 11 residues. The CDR3 region is CSVEAGTGAYF. The CDR3, as DNA: TGCAGCGTTGAAGCCGGGACAGGGGCGTACTTC.

V is TRBV7-8 and J is TRBJ2-7; TRBD2 matches 9 bases. The CDR3 runs 15 residues. V was clipped by 2 bases and J by 1 base; unmatched bases: 3. The germline V gene encodes CDR1 SGHVS and CDR2 FQNEAQ. DNA for the CDR3: TGTGCCAGCAGCTTATGGACTAGCGAATCCTACGAGCAGTACTTC. Amino acids: CASSLWTSESYEQYF.

The chain couples TRBV6-1 to TRBJ2-7; D is possibly TRBD1 (5 bases). Trimming removed 6 bases at V and 5 bases at J, with 14 bases between. There are 13 residues in the CDR3. The germline gives CDR1 MNHNS, CDR2 SASEGT. The CDR3 sequence: CASRPSGLNEQYF. CDR3 in DNA: TGTGCCAGCAGACCTTCAGGGTTGAACGAGCAGTACTTC.

This clonotype appeared many times. This chain uses TRBV2 with TRBJ2-7; TRBD1 or TRBD2 may be the D gene (5 bases each). The germline V gene encodes CDR1 SNHLY and CDR2 FYNNEI. The CDR3 consists of 13 residues. V lost 5 bases and J 2 bases, leaving 10 bases between the germline ends. For the CDR3, the DNA is TGTGCCAGCAGTCGTGAGGGGCCCTACGAGCAGTACTTC. This codes for CASSREGPYEQYF.

CDR3 sequence reads: CASSGGSTGNQPQHF. As DNA, the CDR3 is TGTGCCAGCAGTGGGGGGTCGACGGGCAATCAGCCCCAGCATTTT. V gene TRBV6-1 combines with J gene TRBJ1-5; D perhaps matches TRBD1 (5 bases). Germline-derived CDR1 and CDR2 are MNHNS and SASEGT. Trimming left V 4 bases short and J 2 bases short, with 12 bases between. The CDR3 is 15 residues long.

Ten or more counts support this clonotype. V gene TRBV18 combines with J gene TRBJ2-7; D possibly matches TRBD1 or TRBD2 (5 bases each). In germline, CDR1 is KGHSH, CDR2 LQKENI. The CDR3 runs to 14 residues. Trimming pared 2 bases from V and 3 bases from J, leaving 11 bases between. The CDR3 protein is CASSPFQGDYEQYF. Written as DNA, the CDR3 is TGTGCCAGCTCACCATTCCAGGGAGACTACGAGCAGTACTTC.

This clonotype has just a few counts. The genes are TRBV4-1 and TRBJ2-7; maybe TRBD2 (5 bases). This CDR3 has 15 residues. Germline V lookup: CDR1 MGHRA, CDR2 YSYEKL. V shed 1 base and J shed 1 base, with 11 bases lying between them. The CDR3 coding sequence is TGCGCCAGCAGCCAAGGGCGGACTGGTTCCTACGAGCAGTACTTC. It encodes CASSQGRTGSYEQYF.